The clone carrying this T cell receptor (beta chain) was seen many times. Its antigen is not identified. This entry belongs to a study of T cells after yellow fever vaccination. About the research overall: Where fractions had low cell numbers, libraries were prepared from them with the SMART-Seq v4 Ultra Low Input RNA kit. General study points: Abundant clonotypes (contaminants from the bulk population) could be present in FACS-sorted repertoires. CD4 and CD8 compartments shared a small share of clonotypes.

MiXCR, applied by TCRdb to the 5' RACE reads, yields one record per CDR3 protein. Here the sample spans roughly 300,000 distinct CDR3 sequences, around 7% being singletons. This TCR was recovered from a man between 18 and 29 years old who received the YFV17D yellow fever vaccine. The sequencing used PBMCs, collected roughly 45 days after the first yellow fever vaccination.

The CDR3 DNA follows: TGCGCCAGCAGCCTGACCGGGGCCATCCAAGAGACCCAGTACTTC. As protein: CASSLTGAIQETQYF. This chain connects TRBV5-1 to TRBJ2-5; the D call may be TRBD1 or TRBD2 (5 bases each). The ends were cut back, 4 bases at V and 1 base at J, with 14 bases in the middle. This CDR3 spans 15 amino acids. Germline V gene sequence: CDR1 SGHRS, CDR2 YFSETQ.